Here is one T cell receptor (beta chain) with its context. This clonotype was observed a handful of times. Its binding antigen is unknown. No much larger clonotype is one base removed from it; base qualities were not supplied. From the cysteine through the phenylalanine, the CDR3 covers 15 amino acids. This entry keeps only the CDR3 DNA: 45 bases, framed from base 1. For this chain, trimming is 5 bases at the V end and 0 bases at the J end, and the number of junction bases without a gene match is 1. Via the germline V gene, CDR1 is MDHEN and CDR2 SYDVKM. TCRdb records Illumina NovaSeq 6000 as the sequencer. Synthesis of TCR cDNA relied on 5'RACE template switching, a step that introduced a universal primer site along with unique molecular identifiers. Priming of cDNA synthesis was performed from both the TCR alpha and TCR beta constant segments. Library amplification involved two PCR steps, and the second step added sample barcodes and sequencing adapters. Libraries were sequenced on Illumina HiSeq 2500 (2x100 bp) or NovaSeq (2x150 bp). Concerning the study's data processing: MIGEC handled demultiplexing of reads and collapsing into UMI consensus sequences, while MiXCR performed V(D)J alignment. Using edgeR on replicate PBMC samples, clonotypes were called vaccine-responding if FDR was below 0.01 and the log2 fold change was above 5 up to day 15. Bulk clonotypes were assigned CD4 or CD8 identity according to which sequenced CD4 or CD8 repertoire held them at higher abundance. Using fastp trimming at Q25 and MiXCR clonotype assembly, TCRdb reanalyzed the public sequencing data and kept in-frame beta chains. For every CDR3 protein sequence, its rows merge into one entry that carries the most common genes and DNA. The V and J calls and clone size come from TCRdb's table, not from the authors' own analysis. In this sample the table shows around 310,000 distinct CDR3 sequences, approximately 3.8% of which occur a single time. The ten top clones hold about a quarter of the sample.

This record belongs to a study of T cells after yellow fever vaccination (dated by TCRdb to about 2019). Background on the whole study: The SMART-Seq v4 Ultra Low Input RNA kit was used to prepare libraries from fractions with low cell numbers. Blood was drawn at multiple timepoints before and after primary and secondary immunization, with bulk PBMC replicates and cell subsets isolated. To follow T-cell clones before and after primary and booster YFV17D yellow fever vaccination, bulk TCR alpha and beta repertoires were sequenced over time. Two healthy male donors made up the cohort, one aged 18 to 30 years and the other aged 30 to 39 years.

Results and caveats for the whole study, not just this receptor: A small fraction of clonotypes appeared in both the CD4 and CD8 compartments, likely as a result of convergent recombination. Computational filtering was needed because FACS-sorted repertoires could contain abundant contaminating clonotypes from the bulk population. Because the study included only two donors, the extent to which the findings can be generalized is limited. Compared with the primary T-cell response, the secondary T-cell response was weaker but faster, peaking on day 5 rather than day 15. Most clones expanded after primary vaccination (about 95% of CD4 and roughly 90% of CD8) were re-detected after the booster, suggesting that broad memory maintenance occurred.

The meaning of the sample's treatment or condition label: live attenuated yellow fever vaccine strain. At each blood-draw timepoint, two biological replicates of bulk PBMCs were obtained. PBMCs were isolated from peripheral blood using a standard Ficoll-Paque protocol. TriZol was used to extract RNA from bulk PBMCs, from CD4 and CD8 fractions, and from dextramer-positive and dextramer-negative fractions. The sequence came from a man between 18 and 29 years old who received the YFV17D yellow fever vaccine. The V and J segments used are TRBV28 and TRBJ2-6; TRBD1 aligns with 7 central bases. Sequenced material: PBMCs, taken on the day of the yellow fever booster vaccination. CDR3 region: CASSTGASGANVLTF. The nucleotide sequence is given as TGTGCCAGCAGTACAGGGGCCTCTGGGGCCAACGTCCTGACTTTC.